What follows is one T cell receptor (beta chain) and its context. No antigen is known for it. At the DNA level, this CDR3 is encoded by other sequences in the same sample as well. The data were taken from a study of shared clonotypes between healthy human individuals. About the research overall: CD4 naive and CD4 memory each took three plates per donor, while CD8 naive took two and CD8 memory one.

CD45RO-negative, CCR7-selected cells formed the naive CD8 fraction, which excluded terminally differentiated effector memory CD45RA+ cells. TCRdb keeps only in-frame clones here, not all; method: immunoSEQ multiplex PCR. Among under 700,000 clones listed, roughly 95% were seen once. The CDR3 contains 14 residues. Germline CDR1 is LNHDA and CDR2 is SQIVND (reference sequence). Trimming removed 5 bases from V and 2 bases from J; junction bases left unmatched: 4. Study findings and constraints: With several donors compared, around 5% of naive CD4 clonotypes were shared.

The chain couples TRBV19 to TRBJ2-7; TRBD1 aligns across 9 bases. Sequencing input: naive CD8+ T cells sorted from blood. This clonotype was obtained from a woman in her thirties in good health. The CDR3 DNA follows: TGTGCCAGTAGTCCAGGACAGGGGCCCTACGAGCAGTACTTC. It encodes CASSPGQGPYEQYF.